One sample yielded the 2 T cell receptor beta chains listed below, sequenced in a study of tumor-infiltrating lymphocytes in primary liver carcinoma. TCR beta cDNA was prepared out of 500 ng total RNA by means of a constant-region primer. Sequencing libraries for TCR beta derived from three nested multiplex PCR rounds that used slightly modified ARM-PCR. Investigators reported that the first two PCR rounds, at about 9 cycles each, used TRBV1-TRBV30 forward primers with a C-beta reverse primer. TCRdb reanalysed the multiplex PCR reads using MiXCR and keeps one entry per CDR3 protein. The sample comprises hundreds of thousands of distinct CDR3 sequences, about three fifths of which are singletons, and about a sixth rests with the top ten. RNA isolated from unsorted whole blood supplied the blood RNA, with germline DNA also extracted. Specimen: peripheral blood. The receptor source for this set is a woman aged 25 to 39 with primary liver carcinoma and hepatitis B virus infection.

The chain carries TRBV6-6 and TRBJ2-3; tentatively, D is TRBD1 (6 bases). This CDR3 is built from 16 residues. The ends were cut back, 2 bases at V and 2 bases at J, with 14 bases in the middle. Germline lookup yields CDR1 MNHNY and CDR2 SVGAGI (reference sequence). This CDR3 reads CASSYTPGDPTDTQYF. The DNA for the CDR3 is TGTGCCAGCAGTTACACCCCAGGGGATCCCACAGATACGCAGTATTTT.

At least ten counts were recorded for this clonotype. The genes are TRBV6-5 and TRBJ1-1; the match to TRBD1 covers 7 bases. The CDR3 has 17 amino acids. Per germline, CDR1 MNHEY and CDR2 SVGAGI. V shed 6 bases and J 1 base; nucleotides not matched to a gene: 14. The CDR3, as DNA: TGTGCCAGCAGCCGCGCCCGACAGGGCGAGGGGAACACTGAAGCTTTCTTT. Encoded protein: CASSRARQGEGNTEAFF.